This T cell receptor (beta chain) stems from a study of Ad26.COV2.S vaccination and SARS-CoV-2 variants. Study-wide findings and caveats: In TCR breadth and depth analyses, total T cell responses may have been underestimated.

On this clone: The antigen is undetermined.

Indicated treatment: 19 received Ad26.COV2.S at low or high dose, single or two shots; about 5 received placebo; per-sample allocation not given. Day 63 after the first vaccine or placebo injection was the time point for sampling. TCRdb's table, derived via immunoSEQ multiplex PCR, lists solely in-frame clones and lacks some. Of a few hundred thousand clones in the sample, approximately 88% were seen once. This CDR3 region has 14 residues. Germline assignment: CDR1 SGHNT and CDR2 YENEEA. V lost 1 base to trimming and J lost 4 bases, with 7 bases between them. The sequence derives from a person between 18 and 59 years old who received the Ad26.COV2.S COVID-19 vaccine or a placebo. Sequencing was performed on peripheral blood, taken in a trial of Ad26.COV2.S vaccine versus placebo. This chain uses TRBV11-3 with TRBJ2-2; D is unresolved. CDR3 nucleotide sequence: TGTGCCAGCAGCTTAGGATGGGGCACCGGGGAGCTGTTTTTT. Residues: CASSLGWGTGELFF.